The 21 T cell receptor beta chains below all came from one sample that was sequenced in a study of blood T cells in healthy people across ages (dated by TCRdb to between 2015 and 2016). The protocol used for the library was 5' RACE. Sequencing took place on an Illumina HiSeq 2500. A second roughly 6 to 11 cycle PCR used a sample-barcoded 5' primer and a J-beta primer mix. TCRdb trimmed public reads at Q25 via fastp, called clones via MiXCR and kept in-frame beta chains. Every distinct CDR3 protein forms one entry, paired with its most common genes and DNA. For this sample there are about 800,000 distinct CDR3 sequences; 20% to 25% appear just once. Roughly 3.5% of the sample rests with the top ten. This same sample was also taken into another study, of T cells of mothers and their children.

Sequencing was carried out using blood. The receptors stem from a boy younger than 18 in good health.

This clonotype has only a few counts. The rearrangement links TRBV6-2 or TRBV6-3 to TRBJ1-2, with D possibly matching TRBD1 (5 bases). Germline V gene lookup returns CDR1 MNHEY and CDR2 SVGEGT. There are 15 residues in the CDR3. With 2 bases removed from V and 4 bases from J, the gap between germline ends came to 14 bases. The CDR3 here is CASSYKGASVYGYTF. In DNA, the CDR3 is TGTGCCAGCAGTTACAAAGGGGCATCGGTCTATGGCTACACCTTC.

The gene calls are TRBV20-1 and TRBJ2-4; 7 bases are a match to TRBD2. V was clipped by 0 bases and J by 7 bases; unmatched bases: 6. Germline values: CDR1 DFQATT, CDR2 SNEGSKA (reference sequence). The CDR3 contains 14 residues. The CDR3 DNA reads TGCAGTGCTAGAGATGGGAGGGCCCAGAACATTCAGTACTTC. It yields the protein CSARDGRAQNIQYF.

This clonotype was observed a handful of times. Relative to the germline gene, one junction end is altered; a read error may explain this. This chain links TRBV20-1 with TRBJ2-1; 8 nucleotides align to TRBD2. Germline V gives CDR1 DFQATT, CDR2 SNEGSKA (reference sequence). This CDR3 has 14 amino acids. The CDR3 DNA sequence: TGCAGTGCTAGAGATAGCGGGGAGCTCAATGAGCAGCTCTTC. It translates to CSARDSGELNEQLF.

The chain is built from TRBV2 and TRBJ2-6; D may be TRBD1 or TRBD2 (5 bases each). The CDR3 consists of 17 residues. Germline V CDR1 and CDR2: SNHLY, FYNNEI. Deletions cut 5 bases from V and 0 bases from J, with 14 bases between. CDR3: CASSIPGQSSGANVLTF. CDR3 sequence (DNA): TGTGCCAGCAGTATACCGGGGCAAAGCTCTGGGGCCAACGTCCTGACTTTC.

This clonotype was recorded only once. J is TRBJ2-3 and V is TRBV5-1, with 10 bases lining up with TRBD2. V trimming: 3 bases; J trimming: 5 bases; junction bases outside the gene matches: 6. Germline assignment: CDR1 SGHRS and CDR2 YFSETQ. This CDR3 has 15 amino acids. CDR3 amino acids: CASSSSGSGVDTQYF. The CDR3 DNA sequence: TGCGCCAGCAGCTCTAGCGGGAGCGGGGTAGATACGCAGTATTTT.

The gene calls are TRBV4-1 and TRBJ1-1; 8 bases map to TRBD1. Germline V gene sequence: CDR1 MGHRA, CDR2 YSYEKL. V dropped 1 base and J dropped 3; count of bases not matched to a gene: 4. This CDR3 is 15 amino acids long. The CDR3 DNA sequence: TGCGCCAGCAGCCAAGTGGACAGGGATGACACTGAAGCTTTCTTT. Its translation: CASSQVDRDDTEAFF.

This clonotype was seen a handful of times. This chain connects TRBV14 to TRBJ2-1; 9 nucleotides match TRBD2. The V gene's germline CDR1 is SGHDN and CDR2 FVKESK. With 0 bases clipped from V and 0 bases from J, the junction kept 9 bases outside the gene matches. CDR3 size: 19 residues. CDR3 nucleotide sequence: TGTGCCAGCAGCCAAGAAACGAGCGGGAGGCCAAGCTCCTACAATGAGCAGTTCTTC. Amino acid sequence: CASSQETSGRPSSYNEQFF.

The CDR3 is CASSEGPPSEQYF. The CDR3, as DNA: TGTGCCAGCAGCGAAGGACCCCCCAGCGAGCAGTACTTC. This chain uses TRBV6-5 with TRBJ2-7; D uncertain. The CDR3 contains 13 residues. Germline CDR1 MNHEY, CDR2 SVGAGI. V gave up 6 bases and J gave up 6 bases, with 15 bases separating them.

Details on this clonotype: At one boundary the junction diverges from the germline segment, which might be a read error. The CDR3 protein is CACSLRLSVAKNIQYF. In DNA, the CDR3 is TGTGCCTGCAGCCTCCGACTATCCGTAGCCAAAAACATTCAGTACTTC. This rearrangement joins TRBV5-6 to TRBJ2-4, with D possibly being TRBD2 (5 bases). CDR3 size: 16 residues. Germline V gives CDR1 SGHDT, CDR2 YYEEEE. The whole variable domain, remainder taken from reference TRBV5-6 and TRBJ2-4, is DAGVTQSPTHLIKTRGQQVTLRCSPKSGHDTVSWYQQALGQGPQFIFQYYEEEERQRGNFPDRFSGHQFPNYSSELNVNALLLGDSALYLCACSLRLSVAKNIQYFGAGTRLSVL.

This chain connects TRBV7-2 to TRBJ2-5; D uncertain. The V and J ends lost 5 bases and 1 base respectively, with 11 bases between them. The germline V gene has CDR1 SGHTA and CDR2 FQGNSA. There are 14 residues in the CDR3. The CDR3 reads CASSHGRTQETQYF. The CDR3 coding sequence is TGTGCCAGCAGCCACGGACGGACCCAAGAGACCCAGTACTTC.

The gene calls are TRBV5-6 and TRBJ2-5, with 11 bases fitting TRBD2. The trim removed 2 bases at V and 4 bases at J, leaving 1 base unmatched. The germline gives CDR1 SGHDT, CDR2 YYEEEE. The CDR3 length is 14 residues. The CDR3 region is CASSFGTSGETQYF. CDR3 nucleotides: TGTGCCAGCAGCTTCGGGACTAGCGGAGAGACCCAGTACTTC. The complete variable domain, with remaining parts taken from reference TRBV5-6 and TRBJ2-5, reads DAGVTQSPTHLIKTRGQQVTLRCSPKSGHDTVSWYQQALGQGPQFIFQYYEEEERQRGNFPDRFSGHQFPNYSSELNVNALLLGDSALYLCASSFGTSGETQYFGPGTRLLVL.

V usage is TRBV6-5 and J usage is TRBJ2-1; 7 bases map to TRBD2. This CDR3 region has 16 residues. Losses at the gene ends were 0 bases for V and 7 bases for J; bases not matched to a gene: 9. CDR1 and CDR2 (germline): MNHEY, SVGAGI. CDR3 nucleotide sequence: TGTGCCAGCAGTTACTCGACTAGCTGGCTTCGAAATGAGCAGTTCTTC. Translating it yields CASSYSTSWLRNEQFF.

The chain joins TRBV20-1 to TRBJ2-1; D may be TRBD2 (5 bases). Germline V gene sequence: CDR1 DFQATT, CDR2 SNEGSKA (reference sequence). Trimming cost V 6 bases and J 6 bases, with 15 bases left between them. The CDR3 is 13 residues long. The CDR3 reads CSAHLSGSNEQFF. DNA of the CDR3: TGCAGTGCCCACCTGTCGGGGTCCAATGAGCAGTTCTTC.

This clonotype has more than one count but fewer than ten. The chain recombines TRBV28 with TRBJ1-1, with D unclear. V was cut by 2 bases and J by 8 bases, with 9 bases left in between. Germline CDR1 reads MDHEN; CDR2 reads SYDVKM. CDR3 length equals 12 residues. DNA of the CDR3: TGTGCCAGCAGTTTACTAGGGAAGGAAGCTTTCTTT. Translated: CASSLLGKEAFF.

The table lists this clonotype with a few counts. Written as DNA, the CDR3 is TGTGCCAGCTCACCCGTCACGGTTTGGAATGAAGATACGCAGTATTTT. This translates into CASSPVTVWNEDTQYF. The genes are TRBV18 and TRBJ2-3; no clear D gene. This CDR3 spans 16 amino acids. The germline CDR1 and CDR2 sequences are KGHSH and LQKENI. V shed 3 bases and J shed 5 bases, with 18 bases lying between them.

The chain carries TRBV12-5 and TRBJ2-1; 10 nucleotides align to TRBD1. Germline V gene sequence: CDR1 LGHNT, CDR2 FRNRAP. This CDR3 region has 15 residues. J was trimmed by 8 bases and V by 6 bases; bases with no gene match: 10. The CDR3 here is CASGPGQGGVDEQFF. Here the CDR3 DNA reads TGTGCTAGTGGGCCCGGACAGGGGGGCGTCGATGAGCAGTTCTTC.

This clonotype was detected a few times. The chain is built from TRBV20-1 and TRBJ2-3; D is ambiguous. Trimming removed 3 bases from V and 1 base from J, with 14 bases in between. The CDR3 sequence is 15 residues long. Germline loops: CDR1 DFQATT, CDR2 SNEGSKA (reference sequence). The chain's CDR3 is CSARATEIGTDTQYF. DNA for the CDR3: TGCAGTGCTAGGGCAACAGAGATAGGCACAGATACGCAGTATTTT.

This clonotype was seen more than once but under ten times. The V call is TRBV14, the J call TRBJ2-5, with 10 positions matching TRBD1. Germline CDR1 and CDR2: SGHDN and FVKESK. The CDR3 covers 16 residues. V lost 1 base, J lost 4 bases, and 6 bases stayed unmatched. The CDR3 sequence is CASSQGTGTGVETQYF. In nucleotides, the CDR3 is TGTGCCAGCAGCCAAGGGACCGGGACAGGGGTAGAGACCCAGTACTTC.

The chain has TRBV10-3 and TRBJ1-2; unclear D gene. The CDR3 covers 11 residues. The V gene lost 4 bases and the J gene lost 5 bases, with 5 bases spanning the gap. Germline V CDR1 and CDR2: ENHRY, SYGVKD. CDR3 in DNA: TGTGCCATCAGTGGGGTTTATGGCTACACCTTC. This encodes CAISGVYGYTF.

This clonotype was seen a handful of times. The V gene is TRBV20-1, the J gene TRBJ2-1, with D possibly being TRBD1 or TRBD2 (5 bases each). Germline lookup yields CDR1 DFQATT and CDR2 SNEGSKA (reference sequence). The CDR3 runs to 15 residues. Trimming removed 4 bases from V and 4 bases from J, with 17 bases in between. The CDR3 coding sequence is TGCAGTGCTATTCCCAGGGACGGACCTTACAATGAGCAGTTCTTC. Amino acid sequence: CSAIPRDGPYNEQFF.

The rearrangement links TRBV14 to TRBJ2-3, with D maybe TRBD1 (6 bases). Per the germline V gene, CDR1 is SGHDN and CDR2 is FVKESK. This CDR3 is 17 amino acids long. V was trimmed by 3 bases and J by 2 bases, leaving 18 bases between them. CDR3 loop: CASSHGIFRTVTDTQYF. Written as DNA, the CDR3 is TGTGCCAGCAGCCACGGAATCTTTCGGACAGTCACAGATACGCAGTATTTT.